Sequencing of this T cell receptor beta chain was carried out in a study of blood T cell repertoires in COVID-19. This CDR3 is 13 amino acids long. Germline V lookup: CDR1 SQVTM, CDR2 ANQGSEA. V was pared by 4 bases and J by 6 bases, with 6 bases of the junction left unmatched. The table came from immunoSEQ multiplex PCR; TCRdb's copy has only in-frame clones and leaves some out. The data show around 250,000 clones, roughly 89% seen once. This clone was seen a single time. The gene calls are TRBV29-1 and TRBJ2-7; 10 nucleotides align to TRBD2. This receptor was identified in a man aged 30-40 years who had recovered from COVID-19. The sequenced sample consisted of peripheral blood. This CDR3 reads CSVGLAGGGEQYF. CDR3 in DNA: TGCAGCGTTGGGTTAGCGGGGGGCGGCGAGCAGTACTTC.